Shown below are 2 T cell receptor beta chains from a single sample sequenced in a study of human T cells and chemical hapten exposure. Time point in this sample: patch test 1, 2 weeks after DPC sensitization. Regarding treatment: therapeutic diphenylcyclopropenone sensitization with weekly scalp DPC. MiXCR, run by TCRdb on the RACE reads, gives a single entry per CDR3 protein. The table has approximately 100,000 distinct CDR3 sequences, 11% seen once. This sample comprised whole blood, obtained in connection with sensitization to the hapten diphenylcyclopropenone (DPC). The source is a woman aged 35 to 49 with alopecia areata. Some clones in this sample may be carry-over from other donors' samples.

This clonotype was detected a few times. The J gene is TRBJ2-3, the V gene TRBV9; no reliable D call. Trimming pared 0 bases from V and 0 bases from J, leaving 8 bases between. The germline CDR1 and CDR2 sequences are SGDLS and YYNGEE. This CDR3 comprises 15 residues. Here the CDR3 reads CASSVGMISTDTQYF. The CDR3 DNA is TGTGCCAGCAGCGTAGGTATGATTAGCACAGATACGCAGTATTTT.

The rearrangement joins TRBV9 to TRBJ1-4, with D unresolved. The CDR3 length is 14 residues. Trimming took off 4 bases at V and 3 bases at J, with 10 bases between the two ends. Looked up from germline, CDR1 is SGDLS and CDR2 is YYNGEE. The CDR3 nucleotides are TGTGCCAGCAGCCCCCCGTTAGCTAATGAAAAACTGTTTTTT. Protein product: CASSPPLANEKLFF.